This passage covers 5 T cell receptor beta chains from one sample sequenced in a study of response to subunit inactivated influenza vaccine. TCRdb passed the RT-PCR reads through MiXCR, listing each CDR3 protein once. Among almost 250,000 distinct CDR3 sequences listed, about 12% were seen once. The specimen was non-naive T cells sorted from PBMCs, collected 14 days before vaccination. These receptor sequences come from a man over 45 who received an inactivated influenza vaccine.

This clonotype showed up just a few times. The chain uses TRBV24-1 and TRBJ1-1, with unresolved D. The germline V gene has CDR1 KGHDR and CDR2 SFDVKD. V lost 3 bases to trimming and J lost 4 bases, with 11 bases between them. The CDR3 spans 14 residues. The DNA for the CDR3 is TGTGCCACCAGTGATGTCACATTGGGCACTGAAGCTTTCTTT. Residues: CATSDVTLGTEAFF.

The chain links TRBV7-9 to TRBJ1-1, with D possibly being TRBD1 (5 bases). V was pared by 4 bases and J by 1 base, with 13 bases between. This CDR3 spans 15 amino acids. Germline-derived CDR1 and CDR2 are SEHNR and FQNEAQ (reference sequence). The CDR3 loop reads CASSSAGTRNTEAFF. In DNA, the CDR3 is TGTGCCAGCAGCTCCGCCGGGACCAGGAACACTGAAGCTTTCTTT.

The chain uses TRBV11-2 and TRBJ2-1; 7 bases match TRBD2. The germline V gene encodes CDR1 SGHAT and CDR2 FQNNGV. The CDR3 sequence is 14 residues long. The V segment lost 8 bases and the J segment 7 bases; nucleotides outside the gene matches: 11. The CDR3 sequence is CASVGLTSANEQFF. CDR3 nucleotide sequence: TGTGCCAGCGTGGGACTAACCTCGGCAAATGAGCAGTTCTTC.

This clonotype came up a few times. The genes are TRBV5-1 and TRBJ2-3; the D is unclear. V lost 5 bases and J 0 bases, leaving 10 bases between the germline ends. The CDR3 totals 14 residues. In germline, CDR1 is SGHRS, CDR2 YFSETQ. CDR3 nucleotide sequence: TGCGCCAGCAGGGGATACCGTAGCACAGATACGCAGTATTTT. Residues: CASRGYRSTDTQYF. Variable domain in full (rest from reference TRBV5-1 and TRBJ2-3): KAGVTQTPRYLIKTRGQQVTLSCSPISGHRSVSWYQQTPGQGLQFLFEYFSETQRNKGNFPGRFSGRQFSNSRSEMNVSTLELGDSALYLCASRGYRSTDTQYFGPGTRLTVL.

A few counts support this clonotype. The V and J genes are TRBV12-3 or TRBV12-4 and TRBJ2-1; D might be TRBD1 (5 bases). The CDR3 spans 14 residues. Between the trimmed V and J ends, which lost 3 bases and 6 bases, there was a span of 12 bases. CDR3 residues: CASSLIAGPNEQFF. CDR3 nucleotide sequence: TGTGCCAGCAGTTTGATCGCAGGGCCCAATGAGCAGTTCTTC.